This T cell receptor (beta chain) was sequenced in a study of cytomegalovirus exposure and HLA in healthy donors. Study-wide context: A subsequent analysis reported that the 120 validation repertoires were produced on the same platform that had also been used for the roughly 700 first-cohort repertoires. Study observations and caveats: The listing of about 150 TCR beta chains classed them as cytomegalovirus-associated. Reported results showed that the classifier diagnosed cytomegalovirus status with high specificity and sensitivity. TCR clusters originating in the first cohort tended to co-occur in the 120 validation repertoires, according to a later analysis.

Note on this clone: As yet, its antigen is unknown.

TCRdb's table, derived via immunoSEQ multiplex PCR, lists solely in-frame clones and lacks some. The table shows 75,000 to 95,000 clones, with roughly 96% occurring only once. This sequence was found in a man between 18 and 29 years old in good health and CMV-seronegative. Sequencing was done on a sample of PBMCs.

The CDR3 DNA is TGTGCCAGCAGCTGGTACAGGGGGAACACCGGGGAGCTGTTTTTT. Translation gives CASSWYRGNTGELFF. This chain links TRBV11-2 with TRBJ2-2; 7 nucleotides line up with TRBD1. Germline trimming cut 4 bases from V and 1 base from J; bases unmatched to any gene: 3. This CDR3 region has 15 residues. The germline CDR1 and CDR2 sequences are SGHAT and FQNNGV.